A single sample gave rise to the 17 T cell receptor beta chains below, sequenced in a study of shared clonotypes between healthy human individuals. TCRdb's table, derived via immunoSEQ multiplex PCR, lists solely in-frame clones and lacks some. The profile covers about 2.3 million clones, with 92% appearing a single time and around 0.4% taken by the ten largest. Sequencing was performed on naive CD4+ T cells from PBMCs. Sample subset: CD45RA+ positively selected. These receptor sequences come from a man between 18 and 29 years old in good health. Some clones in this sample may be carry-over from other donors' samples.

The chain carries TRBV2 and TRBJ2-5; D could derive from TRBD1 or TRBD2 (5 bases each). Germline V CDR1 and CDR2: SNHLY, FYNNEI. Between the trimmed V and J ends, which lost 3 bases and 1 base, there was a span of 12 bases. This CDR3 has 15 residues. The CDR3 loop reads CASSDRESTQETQYF. DNA of the CDR3: TGTGCCAGCAGTGACAGGGAGAGCACCCAAGAGACCCAGTACTTC.

The rearrangement links TRBV27 to TRBJ1-2; TRBD1 agrees at 8 bases. The J segment lost 0 bases and the V segment lost 6 bases, leaving 3 bases of the junction unmatched. CDR3 length equals 14 residues. Germline V gene sequence: CDR1 MNHEY, CDR2 SMNVEV (reference sequence). CDR3 loop: CASRRTGSNYGYTF. As DNA, the CDR3 is TGTGCCAGCAGGCGGACAGGGTCTAACTATGGCTACACCTTC.

A word on this clone: This sample includes further DNA sequences coding for the same CDR3. This sequence joins TRBV19 and TRBJ2-3; TRBD2 aligns across 10 bases. There are 13 residues in the CDR3. The V segment lost 9 bases and the J segment 3 bases; nucleotides outside the gene matches: 3. CDR1 is LNHDA and CDR2 is SQIVND in the germline V gene (reference sequence). This chain's CDR3 is CASSSGSTDTQYF. CDR3 DNA: TGTGCCAGCTCTAGCGGGAGTACAGATACGCAGTATTTT.

Turning to this clone: One junction end disagrees with the germline gene, perhaps due to a read error. The chain is built from TRBV27 and TRBJ2-3; 13 bases align to TRBD2. CDR3 length: 15 residues. CDR1 is MNHEY and CDR2 is SMNVEV in the germline V gene (reference sequence). The CDR3 reads CAGSGTSGTTDTQYF. Written as DNA, the CDR3 is TGTGCCGGCAGCGGGACTAGCGGGACCACAGATACGCAGTATTTT.

The chain is built from TRBV18 and TRBJ1-2; D gene unclear. CDR3 length: 15 amino acids. The germline V gene encodes CDR1 KGHSH and CDR2 LQKENI. With 3 bases removed from V and 4 bases from J, the gap between germline ends came to 15 bases. The CDR3 DNA follows: TGTGCCAGCTCACCGGAGTCGACCAGCCTCTATGGCTACACCTTC. Its protein product is CASSPESTSLYGYTF. Based on the CDR3 plus reference TRBV18 and TRBJ1-2, the full variable domain is NAGVMQNPRHLVRRRGQEARLRCSPMKGHSHVYWYRQLPEEGLKFMVYLQKENIIDESGMPKERFSAEFPKEGPSILRIQQVVRGDSAAYFCASSPESTSLYGYTFGSGTRLTVV.

This sequence joins TRBV28 and TRBJ1-1; TRBD1 might be the D (5 bases). V was trimmed by 3 bases and J by 5 bases, leaving 10 bases between them. The CDR3 extends over 13 amino acids. Germline CDR1 is MDHEN and CDR2 is SYDVKM. CDR3 region: CASSLGLITEAFF. The CDR3 DNA reads TGTGCCAGCAGTTTGGGACTAATTACTGAAGCTTTCTTT.

The chain recombines TRBV9 with TRBJ2-6, with D hard to call. The CDR3 extends over 14 amino acids. Trimming left V 3 bases short and J 2 bases short, with 6 bases between. The germline V gene has CDR1 SGDLS and CDR2 YYNGEE. The CDR3: CASSASTGANVLTF. CDR3 coding DNA: TGTGCCAGCAGCGCTTCGACTGGGGCCAACGTCCTGACTTTC.

A word on this clone: Other DNA sequences in the same sample also yield this CDR3. The V and J genes are TRBV18 and TRBJ2-7, with a tentative D call TRBD2 (6 bases). The germline V and J ends were trimmed by 3 bases and 2 bases, with 8 bases remaining between them. The germline V gene has CDR1 KGHSH and CDR2 LQKENI. The CDR3 has 13 amino acids. CDR3 coding DNA: TGTGCCAGCTCACCGGGGGGTCCCTACGAGCAGTACTTC. Translating gives CASSPGGPYEQYF.

The J gene is TRBJ1-5, the V gene TRBV5-1; 11 bases agree with TRBD1. The CDR3 extends over 16 amino acids. Germline CDR1 SGHRS, CDR2 YFSETQ. J lost 9 bases, V lost 4 bases, and 12 bases had no gene match. This CDR3 reads CASSEGDWDRGMPQHF. The CDR3 DNA sequence: TGCGCCAGCAGCGAAGGCGATTGGGACAGGGGGATGCCCCAGCATTTT.

CDR3 region: CAISAPHAGELFF. The CDR3 DNA is TGTGCCATCAGTGCTCCACACGCCGGGGAGCTGTTTTTT. This rearrangement joins TRBV10-3 to TRBJ2-2; unclear D gene. The germline V gene encodes CDR1 ENHRY and CDR2 SYGVKD. Trimming left V 4 bases short and J 6 bases short, with 9 bases between. The CDR3 runs 13 residues.

V is TRBV5-1 and J is TRBJ1-1; tentative D call: TRBD1 (6 bases). Germline assignment: CDR1 SGHRS and CDR2 YFSETQ. Trimming removed 1 base from V and 1 base from J, with 8 bases in between. The CDR3 is 14 amino acids. CDR3 DNA: TGCGCCAGCAGCTTGATAGGGGGGAACACTGAAGCTTTCTTT. Translation gives CASSLIGGNTEAFF.

This clone appeared a single time. This chain uses TRBV6-1 with TRBJ2-7; 12 positions agree with TRBD2. Germline CDR1 is MNHNS and CDR2 is SASEGT. CDR3 length: 14 residues. V gave up 8 bases and J gave up 7 bases; unmatched junction bases: 9. The CDR3 DNA is TGTGCCAGCTATACTAGCGGGAGGATTTCTGAGCAGTACTTC. Translation: CASYTSGRISEQYF.

This chain uses TRBV6-6 with TRBJ1-5; D remains ambiguous. Trimming left V 10 bases short and J 2 bases short, with 9 bases between. Germline lookup yields CDR1 MNHNY and CDR2 SVGAGI (reference sequence). The CDR3 extends over 12 amino acids. CDR3 nucleotide sequence: TGTGCCACTTCCTGGGGCAATCAGCCCCAGCATTTT. Translating it yields CATSWGNQPQHF.

V and J are TRBV2 and TRBJ2-5; 8 nucleotides align to TRBD2. With 4 bases clipped from V and 2 bases from J, the junction kept 6 bases outside the gene matches. This CDR3 is built from 15 residues. The germline CDR1 and CDR2 sequences are SNHLY and FYNNEI. CDR3 nucleotides: TGTGCCAGCAGTGTCGGACTAGCAGATCAAGAGACCCAGTACTTC. This gives the protein CASSVGLADQETQYF.

The chain recombines TRBV10-1 with TRBJ2-3; 7 bases agree with TRBD2. Germline loops: CDR1 WNHNN, CDR2 SYGVQD (reference sequence). The CDR3 is 12 residues long. Trimming took 3 bases from V and 10 from J; bases not matched to a gene: 4. The CDR3 is CASSERGVSQYF. The CDR3 nucleotides read TGCGCCAGCAGTGAACGGGGGGTCTCGCAGTATTTT.

This clone was detected a few times. This chain links TRBV2 with TRBJ1-1; TRBD1 is a possible D gene (5 bases). The ends were cut back, 4 bases at V and 7 bases at J, with 13 bases in the middle. The CDR3 consists of 13 residues. In germline, CDR1 is SNHLY, CDR2 FYNNEI. CDR3 sequence: CASSAQGRGEAFF. The CDR3 DNA is TGTGCCAGCAGTGCCCAGGGCCGGGGTGAAGCTTTCTTT.

The J gene is TRBJ1-1, the V gene TRBV11-3, with D unclear. CDR1 and CDR2 (germline): SGHNT, YENEEA. Deletions cut 10 bases from V and 4 bases from J, with 13 bases between. This CDR3 region has 12 residues. CDR3 sequence reads: CATHLWSTEAFF. CDR3 bases: TGTGCCACCCACTTATGGAGCACTGAAGCTTTCTTT.